The 9 T cell receptor beta chains below all came from one sample that was sequenced in a study of blood T cell repertoires in COVID-19. TCRdb's table, derived via immunoSEQ multiplex PCR, lists solely in-frame clones and lacks some. The repertoire holds some 290,000 clones, about 90% seen once, with roughly 2.4% in the top ten. Sequencing was done on a sample of peripheral blood. The receptors here all came from a woman aged 45-60 years who had recovered from COVID-19.

The chain carries TRBV18 and TRBJ2-7; D possibly corresponds to TRBD2 (6 bases). Germline CDR1 reads KGHSH; CDR2 reads LQKENI. This CDR3 spans 15 amino acids. Trimming pared 2 bases from V and 2 bases from J, leaving 13 bases between. The DNA for the CDR3 is TGTGCCAGCTCACCAAGCCGCGGGACCACCTACGAGCAGTACTTC. This gives the protein CASSPSRGTTYEQYF.

The CDR3 DNA sequence: TGCGCCAGCAGCTTATTCAGGGGGCCAGGCGAGCAGTACTTC. Amino acids: CASSLFRGPGEQYF. The V call is TRBV5-1, the J call TRBJ2-7, with TRBD1 matching 8 bases. The length of the CDR3 is 14 residues. Per the germline V gene, CDR1 is SGHRS and CDR2 is YFSETQ. After removal of 2 bases from V and 6 bases from J, the junction contained 7 bases not matched to a gene.

V and J are TRBV5-4 and TRBJ1-3, with a possible D match to TRBD1 (6 bases). The CDR3 covers 14 residues. Germline V gene lookup returns CDR1 SGHNT and CDR2 YYREEE (reference sequence). V was clipped by 6 bases and J by 1 base, with 11 bases between them. The CDR3 here is CASTGQPSGNTIYF. For the CDR3, the DNA is TGTGCCAGCACCGGACAGCCGTCTGGAAACACCATATATTTT. Supplemented by reference TRBV5-4 and TRBJ1-3, the full variable domain reads ETGVTQSPTHLIKTRGQQVTLRCSSQSGHNTVSWYQQALGQGPQFIFQYYREEENGRGNFPPRFSGLQFPNYSSELNVNALELDDSALYLCASTGQPSGNTIYFGEGSWLTVV.

The gene calls are TRBV7-2 and TRBJ2-2; the match to TRBD1 covers 7 bases. V was clipped by 4 bases and J by 5 bases; unmatched bases: 4. CDR3 length: 14 residues. Germline lookup yields CDR1 SGHTA and CDR2 FQGNSA. The CDR3 DNA reads as TGTGCCAGCAGCTCGTTACAGGGGACCGGGGAGCTGTTTTTT. Its protein product is CASSSLQGTGELFF.

The rearrangement uses TRBV7-9 and TRBJ2-1; D is possibly TRBD2 (7 bases). The CDR3 runs to 13 residues. Germline-derived CDR1 and CDR2 are SEHNR and FQNEAQ (reference sequence). With 6 bases removed from V and 8 bases from J, the gap between germline ends came to 14 bases. The CDR3 sequence: CASSWGGQDEQFF. Here the CDR3 DNA reads TGTGCCAGCAGTTGGGGGGGCCAGGATGAGCAGTTCTTC.

The chain joins TRBV5-5 to TRBJ1-6, with D tentatively TRBD1 (6 bases). CDR3 length: 16 amino acids. Germline CDR1 and CDR2: SGHKS and YYEKEE (reference sequence). Trimming left V 2 bases short and J 9 bases short, with 18 bases between. CDR3 sequence reads: CASSFNRVNPISPLHF. Written as DNA, the CDR3 is TGTGCCAGCAGCTTCAACAGGGTGAATCCAATTTCACCCCTCCACTTT.

V and J are TRBV9 and TRBJ1-1; D might be TRBD1 (5 bases). Germline values: CDR1 SGDLS, CDR2 YYNGEE. The length of the CDR3 is 13 residues. Trimming shortened V by 3 bases and J by 4 bases, and 10 bases separated the two germline ends. The CDR3, as DNA: TGTGCCAGCAGCGATCTCCAGGGCACTGAAGCTTTCTTT. This sequence encodes CASSDLQGTEAFF.

The gene calls are TRBV3-1 (or the pseudogene TRBV3-2) and TRBJ2-1; 12 bases align to TRBD2. The CDR3 totals 16 residues. Germline loops: CDR1 LGHDT, CDR2 YNNKEL (reference sequence). J lost 8 bases, V lost 4 bases, and 9 bases had no gene match. The CDR3 loop is CASSLRPGLAGHEQFF. In nucleotides, the CDR3 is TGTGCCAGCAGCCTCAGACCCGGACTAGCGGGACATGAGCAGTTCTTC.

The J gene is TRBJ2-2, the V gene TRBV6-1, with D perhaps TRBD2 (5 bases). This CDR3 is 12 amino acids long. V gave up 5 bases and J gave up 8 bases, with 9 bases separating them. Germline values: CDR1 MNHNS, CDR2 SASEGT. The CDR3 DNA sequence: TGTGCCAGCAGTACATTAGCGGGGGAGCTGTTTTTT. Translation: CASSTLAGELFF.